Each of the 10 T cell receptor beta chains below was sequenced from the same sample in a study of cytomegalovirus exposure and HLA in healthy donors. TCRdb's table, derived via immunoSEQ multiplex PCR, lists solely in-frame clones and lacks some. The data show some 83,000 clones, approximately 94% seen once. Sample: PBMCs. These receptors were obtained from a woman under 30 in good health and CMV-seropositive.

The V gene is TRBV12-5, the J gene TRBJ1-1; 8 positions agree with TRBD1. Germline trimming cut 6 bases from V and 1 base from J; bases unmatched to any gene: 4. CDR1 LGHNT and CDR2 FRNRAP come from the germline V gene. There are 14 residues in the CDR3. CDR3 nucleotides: TGTGCTAGTGGCCCGGGGACAGGGAACACTGAAGCTTTCTTT. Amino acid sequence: CASGPGTGNTEAFF. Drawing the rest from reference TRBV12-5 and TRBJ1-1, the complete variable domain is DARVTQTPRHKVTEMGQEVTMRCQPILGHNTVFWYRQTMMQGLELLAYFRNRAPLDDSGMPKDRFSAEMPDATLATLKIQPSEPRDSAVYFCASGPGTGNTEAFFGQGTRLTVV.

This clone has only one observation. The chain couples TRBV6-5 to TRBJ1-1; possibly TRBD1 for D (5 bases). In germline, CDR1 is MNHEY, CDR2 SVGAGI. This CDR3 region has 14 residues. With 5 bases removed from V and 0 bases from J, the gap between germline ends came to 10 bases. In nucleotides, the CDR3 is TGTGCCAGCAGTGCAGACAGCATGAACACTGAAGCTTTCTTT. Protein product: CASSADSMNTEAFF.

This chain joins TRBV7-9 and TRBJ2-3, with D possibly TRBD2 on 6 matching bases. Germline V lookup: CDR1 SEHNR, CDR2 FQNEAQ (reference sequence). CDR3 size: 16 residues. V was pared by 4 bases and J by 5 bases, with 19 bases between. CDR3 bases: TGTGCCAGCAGCTCCCCGTCGGCGGGGCTAATAGATACGCAGTATTTT. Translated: CASSSPSAGLIDTQYF.

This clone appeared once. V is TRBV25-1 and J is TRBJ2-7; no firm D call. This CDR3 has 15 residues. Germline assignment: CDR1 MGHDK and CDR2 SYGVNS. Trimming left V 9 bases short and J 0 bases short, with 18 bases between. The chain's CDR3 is CARPLLQRSSYEQYF. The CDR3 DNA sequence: TGTGCCAGGCCACTACTACAACGGAGCTCCTACGAGCAGTACTTC.

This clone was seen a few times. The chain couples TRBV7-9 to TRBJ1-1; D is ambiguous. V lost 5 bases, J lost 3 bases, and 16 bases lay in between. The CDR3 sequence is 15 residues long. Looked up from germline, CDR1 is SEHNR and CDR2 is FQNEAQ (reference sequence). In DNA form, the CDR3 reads TGTGCCAGCAGCCCTCGCGGTCGGGGTTACACTGAAGCTTTCTTT. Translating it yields CASSPRGRGYTEAFF.

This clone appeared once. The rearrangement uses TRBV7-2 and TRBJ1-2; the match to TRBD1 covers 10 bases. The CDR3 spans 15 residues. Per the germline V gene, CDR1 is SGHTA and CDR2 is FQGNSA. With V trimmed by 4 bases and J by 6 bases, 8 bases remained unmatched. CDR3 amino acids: CASSSRQGAMDGYTF. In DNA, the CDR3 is TGTGCCAGCAGCTCACGACAGGGGGCGATGGATGGCTACACCTTC.

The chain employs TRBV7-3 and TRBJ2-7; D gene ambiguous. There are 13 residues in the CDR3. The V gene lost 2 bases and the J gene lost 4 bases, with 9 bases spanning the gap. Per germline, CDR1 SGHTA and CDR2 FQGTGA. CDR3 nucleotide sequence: TGTGCCAGCAGCTTAGGAACCGGGTACGAGCAGTACTTC. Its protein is CASSLGTGYEQYF.

The CDR3 DNA follows: TGTGCCAGCAGCCGTAAGACAGGGACCCAGTACTTC. This sequence encodes CASSRKTGTQYF. This rearrangement joins TRBV11-2 to TRBJ2-5; weak D call: TRBD1 (6 bases). V lost 5 bases and J 7 bases, leaving 11 bases between the germline ends. CDR1 SGHAT and CDR2 FQNNGV come from the germline V gene. This CDR3 region has 12 residues.

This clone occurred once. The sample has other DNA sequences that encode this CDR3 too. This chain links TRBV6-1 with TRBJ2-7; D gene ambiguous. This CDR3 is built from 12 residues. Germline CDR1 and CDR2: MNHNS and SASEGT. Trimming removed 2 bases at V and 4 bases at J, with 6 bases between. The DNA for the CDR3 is TGTGCCAGCAGTGAACCGGGTTACGAGCAGTACTTC. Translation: CASSEPGYEQYF.

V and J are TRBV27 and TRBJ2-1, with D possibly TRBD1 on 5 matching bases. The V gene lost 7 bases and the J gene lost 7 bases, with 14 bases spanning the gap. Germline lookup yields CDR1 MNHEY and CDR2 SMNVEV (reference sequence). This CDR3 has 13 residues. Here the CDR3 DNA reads TGTGCCAGCAACGACGGCAGGGCGAATGAGCAGTTCTTC. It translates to CASNDGRANEQFF.